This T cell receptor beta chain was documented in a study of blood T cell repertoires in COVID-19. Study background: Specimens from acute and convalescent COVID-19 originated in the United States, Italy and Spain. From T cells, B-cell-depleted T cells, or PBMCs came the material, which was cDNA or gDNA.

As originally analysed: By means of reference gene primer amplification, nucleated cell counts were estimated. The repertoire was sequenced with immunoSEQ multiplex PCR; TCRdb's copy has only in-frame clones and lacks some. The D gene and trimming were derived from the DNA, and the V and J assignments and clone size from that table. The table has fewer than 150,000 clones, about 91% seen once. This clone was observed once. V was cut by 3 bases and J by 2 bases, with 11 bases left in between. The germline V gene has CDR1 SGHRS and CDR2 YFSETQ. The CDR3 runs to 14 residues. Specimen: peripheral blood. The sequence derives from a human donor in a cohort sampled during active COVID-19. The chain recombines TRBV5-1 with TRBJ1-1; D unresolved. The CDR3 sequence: CASSSGWVNTEAFF. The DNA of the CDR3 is TGCGCCAGCAGCTCGGGATGGGTCAACACTGAAGCTTTCTTT.